These 32 T cell receptor beta chains were all obtained from the same sample, sequenced in a study of blood T cell repertoires in COVID-19. The method was immunoSEQ multiplex PCR; TCRdb's version includes in-frame clones alone and lacks a portion of them. The data hold 88,000 or so clones, with about 85% observed a single time. The material sequenced was peripheral blood. The receptor set was obtained from a man in his fifties or sixties with acute or convalescent COVID-19.

The V gene is TRBV3-1 (or the pseudogene TRBV3-2), the J gene TRBJ1-2; 7 bases map to TRBD1. With V trimmed by 2 bases and J by 7 bases, 10 bases remained unmatched. Germline values: CDR1 LGHDT, CDR2 YNNKEL (reference sequence). This CDR3 has 15 amino acids. The chain's CDR3 is CASSQPDRVLGGYTF. Here the CDR3 DNA reads TGTGCCAGCAGCCAACCCGACAGGGTGTTAGGTGGCTACACCTTC.

J is TRBJ2-1 and V is TRBV5-4, with 10 bases matching TRBD2. The CDR3 runs 16 residues. The germline gives CDR1 SGHNT, CDR2 YYREEE (reference sequence). V shed 2 bases, J shed 6 bases, and the junction held 8 bases outside the gene matches. The DNA of the CDR3 is TGTGCCAGCAGCTTTCTAGCGGGAGCGGGGGGCAATGAGCAGTTCTTC. This encodes CASSFLAGAGGNEQFF.

This clone was recorded a few times. The chain combines TRBV5-1 with TRBJ2-7; a possible D gene is TRBD2 (6 bases). Germline V gene data show CDR1 as SGHRS and CDR2 as YFSETQ. V lost 4 bases and J 2 bases, leaving 13 bases between the germline ends. CDR3 length: 14 residues. The CDR3 spells CASSPSGDPYEQYF. The CDR3, as DNA: TGCGCCAGCAGCCCCTCGGGGGACCCCTACGAGCAGTACTTC.

This clone appeared once. CDR3 sequence (DNA): TGCGCCAGCAGCTTGGGACTAGCGGGAGATACGCAGTATTTT. Translation: CASSLGLAGDTQYF. The rearrangement joins TRBV5-1 to TRBJ2-3, with TRBD2 identical over 10 bases. Germline loops: CDR1 SGHRS, CDR2 YFSETQ. This CDR3 has 14 amino acids. V lost 0 bases, J lost 5 bases, and 0 bases stayed unmatched.

This clone was picked up a small number of times. The V gene is TRBV11-2, the J gene TRBJ2-1; D is perhaps TRBD2 (6 bases). Germline CDR1 reads SGHAT; CDR2 reads FQNNGV. This CDR3 has 15 residues. V was clipped by 6 bases and J by 7 bases, with 19 bases between them. The CDR3 nucleotides read TGTGCCAGCAGATCCTATAGCGGAAAAGGGAATGAGCAGTTCTTC. It yields the protein CASRSYSGKGNEQFF.

J is TRBJ2-7 and V is TRBV30; D unclear. This CDR3 region has 16 residues. Trimming left V 1 base short and J 0 bases short, with 16 bases between. From germline, CDR1 is GTSNPN and CDR2 SVGIG (reference sequence). Here the CDR3 reads CAWSGRHPKSSYEQYF. CDR3 coding DNA: TGTGCCTGGAGTGGCAGACATCCAAAGAGCTCCTACGAGCAGTACTTC.

The chain combines TRBV3-1 (or the pseudogene TRBV3-2) with TRBJ1-1, with D unresolved. The V end was cut by 1 base, the J end by 3 bases, with 9 bases between. This CDR3 region has 14 residues. The V gene's germline CDR1 is LGHDT and CDR2 YNNKEL (reference sequence). CDR3 sequence: CASSQVPGYTEAFF. Here the CDR3 DNA reads TGTGCCAGCAGCCAAGTACCCGGGTACACTGAAGCTTTCTTT.

Only one count was recorded for this clone. The J gene is TRBJ2-2, the V gene TRBV3-1 (or the pseudogene TRBV3-2), with D possibly matching TRBD2 (6 bases). This CDR3 has 18 residues. Trimming took off 1 base at V and 1 base at J, with 16 bases between the two ends. CDR1 LGHDT and CDR2 YNNKEL come from the germline V gene (reference sequence). As DNA, the CDR3 is TGTGCCAGCAGCCAAGTTCTGGGACTGGCCCTGAACACCGGGGAGCTGTTTTTT. This encodes CASSQVLGLALNTGELFF.

V usage is TRBV7-2 and J usage is TRBJ1-1; D is possibly TRBD1 (6 bases). Germline V CDR1 and CDR2: SGHTA, FQGNSA. There are 13 residues in the CDR3. Trimming removed 8 bases from V and 4 bases from J, with 14 bases in between. In DNA form, the CDR3 reads TGTGCCAGCGGCAACAGGGTGGGCACTGAAGCTTTCTTT. This translates into CASGNRVGTEAFF.

The rearrangement joins TRBV6-5 to TRBJ1-2; 8 bases match TRBD1. The CDR3 has 15 residues. Germline CDR1 is MNHEY and CDR2 is SVGAGI. J gave up 2 bases and V 6 bases, and 8 bases lay outside the gene matches. The CDR3 coding sequence is TGTGCCAGCAGGTCCGGGACAGGATTCAACTATGGCTACACCTTC. Amino acid sequence: CASRSGTGFNYGYTF.

This sequence joins TRBV11-3 and TRBJ2-1, with 9 bases aligning to TRBD2. Germline V gene sequence: CDR1 SGHNT, CDR2 YENEEA. After removal of 1 base from V and 3 bases from J, the junction contained 10 bases not matched to a gene. CDR3 length equals 18 residues. CDR3 bases: TGTGCCAGCAGCTTAGGTTTTGAGACTAGCGGACTCTACAATGAGCAGTTCTTC. This encodes CASSLGFETSGLYNEQFF.

This chain links TRBV7-9 with TRBJ2-3, with 7 bases aligning to TRBD1. Germline V gene lookup returns CDR1 SEHNR and CDR2 FQNEAQ (reference sequence). J lost 1 base, V lost 2 bases, and 3 bases had no gene match. This CDR3 comprises 15 residues. The CDR3 region is CASSLSGTGTDTQYF. CDR3 nucleotides: TGTGCCAGCAGCTTATCCGGGACAGGCACAGATACGCAGTATTTT.

V is TRBV9 and J is TRBJ2-1; no clear D. CDR1 and CDR2 (germline): SGDLS, YYNGEE. The V end was cut by 4 bases, the J end by 4 bases, with 12 bases between. CDR3 length: 14 residues. Here the CDR3 reads CASSPTGIYNEQFF. CDR3 coding DNA: TGTGCCAGCAGCCCGACTGGAATTTACAATGAGCAGTTCTTC.

V usage is TRBV7-8 and J usage is TRBJ2-2; TRBD2 matches at 11 bases. The CDR3 is made up of 18 amino acids. Trimming at V came to 1 base and at J to 0 bases, leaving 4 bases not matched to a gene. Germline V gives CDR1 SGHVS, CDR2 FQNEAQ. This chain's CDR3 is CASSLVGTSGANTGELFF. The DNA for the CDR3 is TGTGCCAGCAGCTTAGTAGGGACTAGCGGAGCGAACACCGGGGAGCTGTTTTTT. Full variable domain (remainder filled in from reference TRBV7-8 and TRBJ2-2): GAGVSQSPRYKVAKRGQDVALRCDPISGHVSLFWYQQALGQGPEFLTYFQNEAQLDKSGLPSDRFFAERPEGSVSTLKIQRTQQEDSAVYLCASSLVGTSGANTGELFFGEGSRLTVL.

CDR3 nucleotide sequence: TGCGCCAGCAGCTTGCAGGGGACTGAAGCTTTCTTT. It is translated as CASSLQGTEAFF. The rearrangement uses TRBV5-1 and TRBJ1-1; a possible D gene is TRBD1 (6 bases). CDR1 SGHRS and CDR2 YFSETQ come from the germline V gene. The V gene lost 1 base and the J gene lost 5 bases, with 6 bases spanning the gap. This CDR3 region has 12 residues.

The chain recombines TRBV7-8 with TRBJ2-3; D is unclear. Germline V CDR1 and CDR2: SGHVS, FQNEAQ. The CDR3 contains 12 residues. Trimming pared 3 bases from V and 6 bases from J, leaving 7 bases between. The CDR3 spells CASSLRADTQYF. CDR3 bases: TGTGCCAGCAGCTTGCGCGCGGATACGCAGTATTTT.

This clone came up once. V usage is TRBV9 and J usage is TRBJ2-5; 11 bases fit TRBD2. This CDR3 region has 16 residues. Germline V gene data show CDR1 as SGDLS and CDR2 as YYNGEE. V dropped 1 base and J dropped 5; count of bases not matched to a gene: 7. CDR3 amino acids: CASSVYASGGQETQYF. The CDR3 nucleotides are TGTGCCAGCAGCGTATATGCTAGCGGGGGGCAGGAGACCCAGTACTTC.

This chain connects TRBV9 to TRBJ1-1; TRBD1 might be the D (5 bases). CDR1 SGDLS and CDR2 YYNGEE come from the germline V gene. This CDR3 region has 13 residues. V lost 4 bases to trimming and J lost 7 bases, with 14 bases between them. Written as DNA, the CDR3 is TGTGCCAGCAGCCCCGGGACTACCCTTGAAGCTTTCTTT. This sequence encodes CASSPGTTLEAFF.

V usage is TRBV11-3 and J usage is TRBJ2-7, with 9 positions matching TRBD1. With V trimmed by 5 bases and J by 5 bases, 10 bases remained unmatched. Per germline, CDR1 SGHNT and CDR2 YENEEA. The CDR3 contains 15 residues. This CDR3 is CASSLTGTGTNEQYF. CDR3 nucleotide sequence: TGTGCCAGCAGCCTTACTGGGACAGGGACTAACGAGCAGTACTTC.

The gene calls are TRBV3-1 (or the pseudogene TRBV3-2) and TRBJ2-7; 10 bases line up with TRBD1. The CDR3 is 15 residues long. The germline V gene encodes CDR1 LGHDT and CDR2 YNNKEL (reference sequence). Losses at the gene ends were 4 bases for V and 6 bases for J; bases not matched to a gene: 9. The CDR3 protein is CASSRPEDRGSEQYF. The CDR3 nucleotides read TGTGCCAGCAGCCGGCCCGAGGACAGGGGGTCCGAGCAGTACTTC.

The J gene is TRBJ1-5, the V gene TRBV19; D perhaps matches TRBD1 (5 bases). Trimming left V 4 bases short and J 9 bases short, with 13 bases between. Germline V gene sequence: CDR1 LNHDA, CDR2 SQIVND (reference sequence). This CDR3 is 13 amino acids long. This CDR3 reads CASSRGGLGPQHF. The CDR3 region has the DNA TGTGCCAGTAGTAGGGGGGGTTTGGGGCCCCAGCATTTT. Using reference TRBV19 and TRBJ1-5 for the parts outside the CDR3, the full variable domain is DGGITQSPKYLFRKEGQNVTLSCEQNLNHDAMYWYRQDPGQGLRLIYYSQIVNDFQKGDIAEGYSVSREKKESFPLTVTSAQKNPTAFYLCASSRGGLGPQHFGDGTRLSIL.

CDR3 in DNA: TGTGCCACCAGCAGAGTTTCCGGGACAGGGAACAATGAGCAGTTCTTC. It specifies CATSRVSGTGNNEQFF. V and J are TRBV15 and TRBJ2-1; 9 bases are a match to TRBD1. CDR1 and CDR2 (germline): LNHNV, YYDKDF (reference sequence). V dropped 1 base and J dropped 5; count of bases not matched to a gene: 6. CDR3 length: 16 amino acids.

This rearrangement joins TRBV7-9 to TRBJ2-2, with 8 bases identical to TRBD1. CDR3 size: 15 residues. Germline values: CDR1 SEHNR, CDR2 FQNEAQ (reference sequence). With V trimmed by 5 bases and J by 6 bases, 8 bases remained unmatched. The CDR3, as DNA: TGTGCCAGCAGCATCGGACAGGGTGTCCCCGGGGAGCTGTTTTTT. Protein sequence: CASSIGQGVPGELFF.

This chain connects TRBV5-1 to TRBJ2-2, with D possibly TRBD1 on 5 matching bases. Looked up from germline, CDR1 is SGHRS and CDR2 is YFSETQ. V was trimmed by 0 bases and J by 5 bases, leaving 8 bases between them. The CDR3 length is 14 residues. CDR3 DNA: TGCGCCAGCAGCTTGGGACAGCCTACCGGGGAGCTGTTTTTT. Residues: CASSLGQPTGELFF.

The CDR3 loop is CASSLRQGVETQYF. DNA of the CDR3: TGTGCCAGCAGTTTGCGGCAGGGGGTCGAGACCCAGTACTTC. J is TRBJ2-5 and V is TRBV28; 7 bases are a match to TRBD1. The V gene end was trimmed by 3 bases and the J gene end by 5 bases; junction bases not matched to a gene: 6. CDR3 length: 14 amino acids. In germline, CDR1 is MDHEN, CDR2 SYDVKM.

The chain is built from TRBV6-5 and TRBJ2-2; 10 nucleotides match TRBD1. Germline CDR1 MNHEY, CDR2 SVGAGI. This CDR3 is 14 amino acids long. J gave up 7 bases and V 6 bases, and 5 bases lay outside the gene matches. In nucleotides, the CDR3 is TGTGCCAGCAGACCAGACAGGGGGCGCGGGGAGCTGTTTTTT. Amino acids: CASRPDRGRGELFF.

This chain uses TRBV3-1 (or the pseudogene TRBV3-2) with TRBJ2-2; 10 bases agree with TRBD2. This CDR3 is 16 amino acids long. The germline gives CDR1 LGHDT, CDR2 YNNKEL (reference sequence). Trimming at V came to 5 bases and at J to 4 bases, leaving 7 bases not matched to a gene. The CDR3 nucleotides are TGTGCCAGCAGCGCCGGACTAGCGGCCATCACCGGGGAGCTGTTTTTT. Protein product: CASSAGLAAITGELFF.

Concerning this clone: This same CDR3 is encoded by further DNA sequences in the sample. The gene calls are TRBV5-1 and TRBJ2-1; possibly TRBD2 for D (6 bases). Germline V gene sequence: CDR1 SGHRS, CDR2 YFSETQ. Trimming removed 0 bases from V and 9 bases from J, with 7 bases in between. CDR3 length: 12 amino acids. The CDR3 region is CASSLVGGEQFF. CDR3 bases: TGCGCCAGCAGCTTGGTGGGGGGTGAGCAGTTCTTC.

V gene TRBV6-5 combines with J gene TRBJ2-7, with D perhaps TRBD1 (6 bases). CDR3 length: 14 amino acids. Deletions cut 2 bases from V and 7 bases from J, with 15 bases between. Germline V CDR1 and CDR2: MNHEY, SVGAGI. The CDR3 sequence is CASSYRGTVEEQYF. The CDR3 nucleotides are TGTGCCAGCAGTTACAGGGGGACGGTCGAGGAGCAGTACTTC.

The chain has TRBV19 and TRBJ2-1, with D perhaps TRBD2 (5 bases). In germline, CDR1 is LNHDA, CDR2 SQIVND (reference sequence). V was shortened by 3 bases and J by 9 bases, with 12 bases between the two germline ends. The CDR3 loop spans 13 amino acids. CDR3 bases: TGTGCCAGTAGTATTCTTCGGGAAGGTGAGCAGTTCTTC. It translates to CASSILREGEQFF.

The rearrangement joins TRBV12-5 to TRBJ2-1; D is perhaps TRBD1 (5 bases). There are 15 residues in the CDR3. V was cut by 0 bases and J by 5 bases, with 11 bases left in between. CDR1 LGHNT and CDR2 FRNRAP come from the germline V gene. The CDR3 here is CASGLVPGRHNEQFF. In DNA form, the CDR3 reads TGTGCTAGTGGTTTGGTACCAGGGCGGCACAATGAGCAGTTCTTC.

The J gene is TRBJ2-7, the V gene TRBV2, with 7 positions matching TRBD1. Trimming at V came to 6 bases and at J to 3 bases, leaving 8 bases not matched to a gene. Germline lookup yields CDR1 SNHLY and CDR2 FYNNEI. The CDR3 length is 14 residues. CDR3 residues: CASSRQGQIYEQYF. CDR3 coding DNA: TGTGCCAGCAGCCGACAGGGTCAGATCTACGAGCAGTACTTC.